One and the same sample provided the 25 T cell receptor beta chains below, sequenced in a study of blood T cells in healthy people across ages. Primed by a sample-barcoded 5' primer and a J-beta primer mix, a second PCR proceeded for 7 to 11 cycles. TCRdb called the 5' RACE reads again in MiXCR, with one record for every CDR3 protein. This table holds about 780,000 distinct CDR3 sequences, about 45% found once. Material for sequencing was blood. The receptors originated from an elderly man in good health.

The J gene is TRBJ2-5, the V gene TRBV4-2; D is ambiguous. The DNA end is more similar to TRBJ2-7, so the J call may be wrong. The CDR3 contains 15 residues. The germline V gene has CDR1 LGHNA and CDR2 YNFKEQ. CDR3 loop: CASSLSTASRNEQYF. DNA for the CDR3: TGTGCCAGCAGCCTTAGCACAGCGAGTAGAAACGAGCAGTACTTC.

This clonotype was recorded many times. This chain connects TRBV6-2 or TRBV6-3 to TRBJ1-5; D not certain. From germline, CDR1 is MNHEY and CDR2 SVGEGT. V lost 2 bases and J lost 1, with 12 bases in between. The CDR3 loop spans 16 amino acids. CDR3 region: CASSYGVEGSNQPQHF. The CDR3 nucleotides are TGTGCCAGCAGTTACGGGGTCGAAGGAAGCAATCAGCCCCAGCATTTT.

This chain links TRBV7-2 with TRBJ1-1; the match to TRBD1 covers 10 bases. The CDR3 totals 16 residues. The V gene's germline CDR1 is SGHTA and CDR2 FQGNSA. V dropped 5 bases and J dropped 4; count of bases not matched to a gene: 10. The CDR3 reads CASSRPTGTGVTEAFF. CDR3 coding DNA: TGTGCCAGCAGCCGTCCGACCGGGACAGGGGTCACTGAAGCTTTCTTT.

The chain recombines TRBV20-1 with TRBJ2-7; possibly TRBD2 for D (6 bases). The CDR3 length is 14 residues. Germline CDR1 reads DFQATT; CDR2 reads SNEGSKA (reference sequence). V was shortened by 3 bases and J by 0 bases, with 12 bases between the two germline ends. The CDR3 DNA reads TGCAGTGCTAGGTCGGCGGGATACTCCTACGAGCAGTACTTC. Translating gives CSARSAGYSYEQYF.

On this clonotype: A clone one base away is much larger, so this may be a read error. V gene TRBV7-2 combines with J gene TRBJ1-6; TRBD1 matches at 9 bases. Germline V gene lookup returns CDR1 SGHTA and CDR2 FQGNSA. The CDR3 sequence is 15 residues long. The CDR3 region has the DNA TGTGCCAGCAGCTTAGTAGGGACAGGGTATTCACCCCCCCACTTT. As protein: CASSLVGTGYSPPHF.

This clonotype was seen only a few times. A single base separates this from a much larger clone, so it may be a read error. This chain uses TRBV2 with TRBJ2-5; perhaps TRBD2 as D (6 bases). The J call could be wrong; TRBJ2-7 is a better fit for the DNA end. CDR3 length: 15 amino acids. CDR1 SNHLY and CDR2 FYNNEI come from the germline V gene. The CDR3 DNA is TGTGCCAGCAGTGGTTCAAGGGTTTGGGACTCCGAGCAGTACTTC. It specifies CASSGSRVWDSEQYF.

The chain links TRBV29-1 to TRBJ2-5; a weak D match, TRBD1 (7 bases). V was shortened by 5 bases and J by 4 bases, with 23 bases between the two germline ends. CDR1 is SQVTM and CDR2 is ANQGSEA in the germline V gene. The CDR3 extends over 16 amino acids. The CDR3 reads CSVQGGREEVGETQYF. The CDR3 nucleotides read TGCAGCGTTCAGGGGGGCAGGGAGGAGGTGGGAGAGACCCAGTACTTC.

This rearrangement joins TRBV2 to TRBJ1-5; a possible D gene is TRBD1 (6 bases). V lost 5 bases, J lost 2 bases, and 16 bases lay in between. Germline values: CDR1 SNHLY, CDR2 FYNNEI. The CDR3 consists of 16 residues. CDR3 DNA sequence: TGTGCCAGCAGTATTGGGACACGGGTGGGCAATCAGCCCCAGCATTTT. This encodes CASSIGTRVGNQPQHF.

Comment on this clonotype: This may be a read error, as it is one base from a much larger clone. The chain combines TRBV9 with TRBJ2-1; 11 bases map to TRBD2. CDR1 SGDLS and CDR2 YYNGEE come from the germline V gene. V lost 3 bases and J lost 4; bases outside the gene matches: 3. The CDR3 consists of 15 residues. The CDR3 sequence is CASSGVAGGYNEQFF. For the CDR3, the DNA is TGTGCCAGCAGCGGAGTAGCGGGAGGGTACAATGAGCAGTTCTTC.

Regarding this clonotype: At one end, the junction sequence differs from germline, possibly due to a read error. The CDR3 DNA sequence: TGCGCCAGCAGCTTCGAGACCGGGAGATCCTACGATGAGCAGTTCTTC. The encoded protein is CASSFETGRSYDEQFF. The chain recombines TRBV5-1 with TRBJ2-1; TRBD2 is a possible D gene (6 bases). The CDR3 sequence is 16 residues long. Looked up from germline, CDR1 is SGHRS and CDR2 is YFSETQ.

This clonotype appeared a few times. The J gene is TRBJ2-7, the V gene TRBV7-2, with D perhaps matching TRBD2 (6 bases). The CDR3 has 14 amino acids. The ends were cut back, 3 bases at V and 3 bases at J, with 12 bases in the middle. Germline V lookup: CDR1 SGHTA, CDR2 FQGNSA. The CDR3 loop is CASSLERGFYEQYF. The CDR3, as DNA: TGTGCCAGCAGCTTGGAACGGGGGTTCTACGAGCAGTACTTC.

At least ten counts were recorded for this clonotype. The chain is built from TRBV12-3 or TRBV12-4 and TRBJ2-1; TRBD1 agrees at 7 bases. The ends lost 6 bases at V and 2 bases at J; junction bases unmatched: 4. This CDR3 is built from 14 residues. The CDR3 nucleotides are TGTGCCAGCAGGGACAGGAGAGCCTACAATGAGCAGTTCTTC. Translated: CASRDRRAYNEQFF.

The chain carries TRBV27 and TRBJ2-2; tentative D call: TRBD1 (6 bases). Per the germline V gene, CDR1 is MNHEY and CDR2 is SMNVEV (reference sequence). CDR3 length: 15 residues. V was shortened by 5 bases and J by 3 bases, with 13 bases between the two germline ends. Here the CDR3 reads CASSAFAGDTGELFF. The CDR3 coding sequence is TGTGCCAGCAGTGCTTTCGCAGGGGACACCGGGGAGCTGTTTTTT.

Details on this clonotype: A junction end diverges from the germline sequence, so it may reflect a read error. CDR3 coding DNA: TGTGCCAGCAGCCCATATCCCCGGGACAGCTCCTATAATGAGCAGTTCTTC. Translation gives CASSPYPRDSSYNEQFF. The gene calls are TRBV7-6 and TRBJ2-1; 7 bases line up with TRBD1. Germline V gene data show CDR1 as SGHVS and CDR2 as FNYEAQ. The CDR3 is 17 residues long.

This clonotype was recorded a few times. As DNA, the CDR3 is TGTGCCAGCAGCCTAGGGTGGCTAGCGGGAGTAGTCGATGAGCAGTTCTTC. It encodes CASSLGWLAGVVDEQFF. This chain connects TRBV7-6 to TRBJ2-1, with 10 nucleotides matching TRBD2. The CDR3 has 17 amino acids. Germline CDR1 is SGHVS and CDR2 is FNYEAQ. The trim removed 5 bases at V and 8 bases at J, leaving 15 bases unmatched.

This clonotype was detected a few times. This chain connects TRBV7-2 to TRBJ2-1; 8 nucleotides line up with TRBD1. CDR3 length equals 16 residues. Trimming cost V 2 bases and J 4 bases; bases outside gene matches: 7. CDR1 and CDR2 from the germline V gene are SGHTA and FQGNSA. Here the CDR3 DNA reads TGTGCCAGCAGCTTAACAGGGGGAATGGTGTACAATGAGCAGTTCTTC. The encoded protein is CASSLTGGMVYNEQFF.

The gene calls are TRBV27 and TRBJ2-3, with TRBD2 matching over 16 bases. The CDR3 loop spans 18 amino acids. Germline lookup yields CDR1 MNHEY and CDR2 SMNVEV (reference sequence). V shed 5 bases, J shed 2 bases, and the junction held 7 bases outside the gene matches. CDR3 in amino acids: CASSMGLAGGPITDTQYF. The CDR3 nucleotides are TGTGCCAGCAGTATGGGACTAGCGGGGGGGCCTATCACAGATACGCAGTATTTT.

The table lists this clonotype with a few counts. The gene calls are TRBV15 and TRBJ2-5, with D maybe TRBD1 (6 bases). V shed 0 bases and J shed 5 bases, with 13 bases lying between them. From germline, CDR1 is LNHNV and CDR2 YYDKDF (reference sequence). The CDR3 totals 15 residues. CDR3: CATSRDLGGEETQYF. CDR3 DNA sequence: TGTGCCACCAGCAGAGATCTTGGGGGCGAGGAGACCCAGTACTTC.

The V and J genes are TRBV30 and TRBJ2-4; TRBD1 might be the D (6 bases). V lost 4 bases, J lost 0 bases, and 13 bases lay in between. The germline CDR1 and CDR2 sequences are GTSNPN and SVGIG (reference sequence). This CDR3 comprises 15 residues. The CDR3 DNA is TGTGCCTGGAACCCACTGACAGGAGCCAAAAACATTCAGTACTTC. It specifies CAWNPLTGAKNIQYF.

A single count supports this clonotype. The CDR3 DNA is TGTGCCATCAGTGACACTAGCGGGAGACATGAGCAGTACTTC. Protein product: CAISDTSGRHEQYF. The V call is TRBV10-3, the J call TRBJ2-7; 11 nucleotides agree with TRBD2. V gave up 3 bases and J gave up 7 bases; unmatched junction bases: 5. The CDR3 has 14 residues. The germline V gene has CDR1 ENHRY and CDR2 SYGVKD.

This clonotype was found a few times. The J gene is TRBJ1-5, the V gene TRBV28, with TRBD1 identical over 7 bases. Trimming took 3 bases from V and 3 from J; bases not matched to a gene: 5. This CDR3 has 15 amino acids. Germline CDR1 MDHEN, CDR2 SYDVKM. The CDR3 is CASSFRQGFNQPQHF. The CDR3 region has the DNA TGTGCCAGCAGTTTCCGACAGGGCTTCAATCAGCCCCAGCATTTT. Variable domain in full (rest from reference TRBV28 and TRBJ1-5): DVKVTQSSRYLVKRTGEKVFLECVQDMDHENMFWYRQDPGLGLRLIYFSYDVKMKEKGDIPEGYSVSREKKERFSLILESASTNQTSMYLCASSFRQGFNQPQHFGDGTRLSIL.

The chain combines TRBV12-3 or TRBV12-4 with TRBJ2-1, with 9 bases matching TRBD2. The CDR3 is 15 residues long. J lost 5 bases, V lost 7 bases, and 9 bases had no gene match. The CDR3 DNA follows: TGTGCCAGCACCTTAGCGGGAGCTTTGAACAATGAGCAGTTCTTC. This gives the protein CASTLAGALNNEQFF.

About this clonotype: Since a much larger clone is just one base distant, this may be a read error. The V gene is TRBV7-8, the J gene TRBJ2-1; 7 bases align to TRBD2. V lost 2 bases, J lost 6 bases, and 13 bases stayed unmatched. The CDR3 spans 17 residues. Germline CDR1 reads SGHVS; CDR2 reads FQNEAQ. CDR3 loop: CASSLMGLTGAPNEQFF. The CDR3 nucleotides read TGTGCCAGCAGCTTAATGGGACTAACGGGAGCCCCCAATGAGCAGTTCTTC.

The chain has TRBV7-2 and TRBJ1-2; maybe TRBD1 (6 bases). V gave up 1 base and J gave up 3 bases, with 24 bases separating them. The CDR3 consists of 19 residues. Germline CDR1 and CDR2: SGHTA and FQGNSA. This CDR3 reads CASSLEEYRELGSDYGYTF. Here the CDR3 DNA reads TGTGCCAGCAGCTTAGAGGAGTACAGGGAGCTGGGAAGTGACTATGGCTACACCTTC.

To note about this clonotype: This clone may be a read error of a much larger clone one base away. The rearrangement links TRBV20-1 to TRBJ1-6; 7 bases are shared with TRBD1. The CDR3 covers 15 residues. Germline trimming cut 5 bases from V and 7 bases from J; bases unmatched to any gene: 11. The germline CDR1 and CDR2 sequences are DFQATT and SNEGSKA (reference sequence). The CDR3 loop is CSAGKTGQANSPLHF. The CDR3 nucleotides are TGCAGTGCTGGAAAAACTGGACAGGCCAATTCACCCCTCCACTTT.